This T cell receptor beta chain was obtained from a study of blood T cell repertoires in COVID-19. The overall study: Italy, Spain and the United States were the sources of the convalescent and acute COVID-19 samples. From T cells, B-cell-depleted T cells, or PBMCs came the material, which was cDNA or gDNA.

In the authors' workflow: Amplification of reference gene primers provided the estimated nucleated cell counts. Data came from immunoSEQ multiplex PCR; TCRdb stores just in-frame clones and leaves some out. V and J calls and clone size come straight from that table; D and trimming were deduced from the DNA. The top ten clones hold roughly 2.5% of a sample with 200,000 to 250,000 clones, around nine tenths of them seen once. This clone was observed a handful of times. In germline, CDR1 is LNHDA, CDR2 SQIVND (reference sequence). Losses at the gene ends were 4 bases for V and 7 bases for J; bases not matched to a gene: 16. CDR3 length: 17 residues.

The V gene is TRBV19, the J gene TRBJ1-2, with TRBD1 matching 9 bases. The clonotype originates from a woman in her sixties with acute or convalescent COVID-19. The sample consisted of peripheral blood. CDR3: CASSTTGTGSFIGGYTF. The CDR3 DNA reads as TGTGCCAGTAGTACTACCGGGACAGGGTCCTTTATAGGTGGCTACACCTTC.